This TCR beta chain was sequenced for a study of response to subunit inactivated influenza vaccine. Regarding the study as a whole: The authors offered the suggestion that each seasonal influenza vaccination recruits few new T cells.

V lost 5 bases, J lost 3 bases, and 4 bases stayed unmatched. The CDR3 totals 15 residues. Looked up from germline, CDR1 is SGHTA and CDR2 is FQGNSA. TCRdb analysed the RT-PCR reads with MiXCR anew, one entry per CDR3 protein. The sample contains more than 400,000 distinct CDR3 sequences, 9.5% to 13% of which appear only once. Worth noting for this clonotype: Its antigen is undetermined.

J is TRBJ2-7 and V is TRBV7-2; 13 nucleotides align to TRBD2. This receptor was obtained from a man between 50 and 59 years old who received an inactivated influenza vaccine. The sequences come from PBMCs from blood, collected roughly 46 days after vaccination. This chain's CDR3 is CASSTGTSGVYEQYF. The CDR3 DNA reads as TGTGCCAGCAGCACAGGGACTAGCGGGGTCTACGAGCAGTACTTC.